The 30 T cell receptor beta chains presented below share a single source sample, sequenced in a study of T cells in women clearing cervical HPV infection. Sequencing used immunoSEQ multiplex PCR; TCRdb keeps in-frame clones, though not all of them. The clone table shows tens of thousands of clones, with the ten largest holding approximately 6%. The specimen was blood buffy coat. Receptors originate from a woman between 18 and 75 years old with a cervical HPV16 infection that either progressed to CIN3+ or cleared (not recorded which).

CDR3 sequence reads: CASSQGLAGYNEQFF. Incomplete CDR3 DNA: TGTGCCAGCAGTCAGGGACTAGCGGGGTACAATGAG. The V and J genes are TRBV6-2 or TRBV6-3 and TRBJ2-1; 13 positions match TRBD2. The CDR3 is cut off 3 residues early in the read; its end comes from the germline J gene. CDR1 MNHEY and CDR2 SVGEGT come from the germline V gene. The V gene end was trimmed by 5 bases and the J gene end by 4 bases; junction bases not matched to a gene: 2. The CDR3 has 15 residues.

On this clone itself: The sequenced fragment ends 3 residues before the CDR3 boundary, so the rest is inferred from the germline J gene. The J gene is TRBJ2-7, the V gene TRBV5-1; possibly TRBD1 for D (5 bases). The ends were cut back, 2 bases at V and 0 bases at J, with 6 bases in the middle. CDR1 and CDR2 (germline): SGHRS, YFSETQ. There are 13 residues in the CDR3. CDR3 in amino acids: CASSFDSSYEQYF. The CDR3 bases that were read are TGCGCCAGCAGCTTCGACAGCTCCTACGAG.

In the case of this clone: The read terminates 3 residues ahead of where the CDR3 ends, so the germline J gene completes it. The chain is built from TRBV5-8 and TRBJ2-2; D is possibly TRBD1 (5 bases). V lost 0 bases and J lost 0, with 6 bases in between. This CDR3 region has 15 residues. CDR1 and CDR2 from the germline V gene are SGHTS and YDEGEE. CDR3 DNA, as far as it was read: TGTGCCAGCAGCTTGGGACAGACGAACACCGGGGAG. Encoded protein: CASSLGQTNTGE. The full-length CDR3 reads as CASSLGQTNTGELFF.

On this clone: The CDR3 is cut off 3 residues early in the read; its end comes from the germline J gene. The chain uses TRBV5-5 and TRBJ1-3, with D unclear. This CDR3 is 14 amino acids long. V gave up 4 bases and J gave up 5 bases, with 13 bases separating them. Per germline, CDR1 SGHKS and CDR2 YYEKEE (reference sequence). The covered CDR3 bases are TGTGCCAGCAGCCCAGGTTTAAGTAGAAACACC. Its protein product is CASSPGLSRNT. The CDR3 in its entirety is CASSPGLSRNTIYF.

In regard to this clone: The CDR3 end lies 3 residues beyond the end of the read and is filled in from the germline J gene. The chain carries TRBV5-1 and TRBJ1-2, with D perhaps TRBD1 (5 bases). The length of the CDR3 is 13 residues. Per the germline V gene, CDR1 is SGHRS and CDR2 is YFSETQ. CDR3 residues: CASSLAGADGYTF. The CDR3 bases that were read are TGCGCCAGCAGCTTGGCTGGGGCGGACGGC.

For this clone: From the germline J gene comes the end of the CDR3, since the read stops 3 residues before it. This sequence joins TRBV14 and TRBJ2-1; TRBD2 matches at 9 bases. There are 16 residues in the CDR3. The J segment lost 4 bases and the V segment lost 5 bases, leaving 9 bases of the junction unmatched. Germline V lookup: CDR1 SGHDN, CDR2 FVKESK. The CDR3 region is CASSSPGLAPYNEQFF. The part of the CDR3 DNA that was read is TGTGCCAGCAGCAGCCCGGGACTAGCACCTTACAATGAG.

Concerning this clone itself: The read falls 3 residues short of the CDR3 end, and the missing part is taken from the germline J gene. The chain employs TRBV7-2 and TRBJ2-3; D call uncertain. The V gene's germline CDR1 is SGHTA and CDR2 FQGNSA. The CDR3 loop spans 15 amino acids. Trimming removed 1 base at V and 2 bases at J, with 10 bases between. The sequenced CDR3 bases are TGTGCCAGCAGCTTAGTGAGGCTCAACACAGATACG. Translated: CASSLVRLNTDT. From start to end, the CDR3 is CASSLVRLNTDTQYF.

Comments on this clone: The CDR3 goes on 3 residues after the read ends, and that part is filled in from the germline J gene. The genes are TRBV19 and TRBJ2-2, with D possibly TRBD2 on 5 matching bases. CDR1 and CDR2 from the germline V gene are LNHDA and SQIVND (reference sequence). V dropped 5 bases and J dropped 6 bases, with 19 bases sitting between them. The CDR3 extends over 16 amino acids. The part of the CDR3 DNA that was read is TGTGCCAGTAGTCCCAGCGGTAGGAGGTTGGCCGGGGAG. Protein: CASSPSGRRLAGE. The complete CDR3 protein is CASSPSGRRLAGELFF.

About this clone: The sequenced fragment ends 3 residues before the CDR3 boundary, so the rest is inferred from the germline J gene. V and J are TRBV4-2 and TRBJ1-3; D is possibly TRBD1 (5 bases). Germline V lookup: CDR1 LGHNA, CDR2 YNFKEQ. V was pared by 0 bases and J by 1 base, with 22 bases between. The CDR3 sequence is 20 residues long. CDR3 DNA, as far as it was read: TGTGCCAGCAGCCAAGATCGAGTAAAAGTTGGGGGGGAGTCTGGAAACACC. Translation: CASSQDRVKVGGESGNT. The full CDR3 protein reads CASSQDRVKVGGESGNTIYF.

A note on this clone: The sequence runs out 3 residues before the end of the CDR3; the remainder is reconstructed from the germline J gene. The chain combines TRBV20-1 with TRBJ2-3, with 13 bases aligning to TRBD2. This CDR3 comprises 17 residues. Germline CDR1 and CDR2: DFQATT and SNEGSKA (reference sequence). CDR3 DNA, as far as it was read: TGCAGTGCGTCCGGGACTAGCGGGATGGCGGTTCGGGAGACG. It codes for CSASGTSGMAVRET. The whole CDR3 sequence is CSASGTSGMAVRETQYF.

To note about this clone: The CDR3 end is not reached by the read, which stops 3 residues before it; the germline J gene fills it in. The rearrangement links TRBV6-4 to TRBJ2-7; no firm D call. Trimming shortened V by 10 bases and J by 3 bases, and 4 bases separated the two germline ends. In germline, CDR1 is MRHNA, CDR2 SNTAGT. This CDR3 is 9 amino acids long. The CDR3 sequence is CAINYEQYF. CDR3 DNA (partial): TGTGCCATCAACTACGAG.

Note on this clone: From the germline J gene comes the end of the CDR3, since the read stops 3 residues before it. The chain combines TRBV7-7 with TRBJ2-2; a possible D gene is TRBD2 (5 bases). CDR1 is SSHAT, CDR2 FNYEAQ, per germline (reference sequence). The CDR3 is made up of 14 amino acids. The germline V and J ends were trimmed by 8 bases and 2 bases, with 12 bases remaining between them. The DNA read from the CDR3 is TGTGCCAGCGAGGCCGGACTCAACACCGGGGAG. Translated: CASEAGLNTGE. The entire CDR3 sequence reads CASEAGLNTGELFF.

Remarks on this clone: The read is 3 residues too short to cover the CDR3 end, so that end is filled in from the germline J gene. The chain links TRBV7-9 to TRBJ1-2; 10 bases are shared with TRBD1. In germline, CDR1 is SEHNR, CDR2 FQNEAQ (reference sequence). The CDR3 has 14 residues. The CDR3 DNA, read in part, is TGTGCCAGCAGCCCGGGACAGGGGAGTGGTGAC. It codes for CASSPGQGSGD. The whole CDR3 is CASSPGQGSGDYTF.

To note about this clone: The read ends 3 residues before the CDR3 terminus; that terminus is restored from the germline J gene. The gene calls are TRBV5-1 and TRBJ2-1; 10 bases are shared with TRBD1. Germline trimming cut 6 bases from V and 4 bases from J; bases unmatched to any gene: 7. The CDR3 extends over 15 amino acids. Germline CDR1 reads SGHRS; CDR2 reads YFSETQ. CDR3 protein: CASNPTGGVYNEQFF. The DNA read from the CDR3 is TGCGCCAGCAACCCGACAGGGGGCGTATACAATGAG. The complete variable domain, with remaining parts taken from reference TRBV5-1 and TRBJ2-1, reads KAGVTQTPRYLIKTRGQQVTLSCSPISGHRSVSWYQQTPGQGLQFLFEYFSETQRNKGNFPGRFSGRQFSNSRSEMNVSTLELGDSALYLCASNPTGGVYNEQFFGPGTRLTVL.

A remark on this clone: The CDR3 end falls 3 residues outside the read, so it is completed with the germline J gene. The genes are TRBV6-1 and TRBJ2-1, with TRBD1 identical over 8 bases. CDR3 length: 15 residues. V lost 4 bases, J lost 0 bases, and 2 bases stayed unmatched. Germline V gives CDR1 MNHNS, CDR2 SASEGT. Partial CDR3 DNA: TGTGCCAGCAGTGGGGACAGGTCCTCCTACAATGAG. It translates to CASSGDRSSYNE. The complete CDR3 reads CASSGDRSSYNEQFF.

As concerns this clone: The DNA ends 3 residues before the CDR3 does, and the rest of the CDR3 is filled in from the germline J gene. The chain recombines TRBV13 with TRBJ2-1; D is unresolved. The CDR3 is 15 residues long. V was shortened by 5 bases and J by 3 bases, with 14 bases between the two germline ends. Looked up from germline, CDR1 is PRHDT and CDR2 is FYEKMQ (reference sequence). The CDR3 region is CASSPLIRGYNEQFF. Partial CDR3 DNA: TGTGCCAGCAGCCCCCTGATCAGAGGCTACAATGAG.

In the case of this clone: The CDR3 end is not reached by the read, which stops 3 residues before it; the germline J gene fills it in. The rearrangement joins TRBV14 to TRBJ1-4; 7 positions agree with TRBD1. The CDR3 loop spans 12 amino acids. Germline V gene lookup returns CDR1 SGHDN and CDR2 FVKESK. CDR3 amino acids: CASSPKGAQLFF. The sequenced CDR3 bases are TGTGCCAGCAGCCCCAAGGGGGCCCAA.

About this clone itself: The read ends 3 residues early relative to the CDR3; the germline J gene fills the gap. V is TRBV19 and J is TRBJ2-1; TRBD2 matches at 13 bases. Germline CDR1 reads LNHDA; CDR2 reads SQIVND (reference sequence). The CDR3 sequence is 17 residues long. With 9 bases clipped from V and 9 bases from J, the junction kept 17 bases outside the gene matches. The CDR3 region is CASLVPRLAGGGGEQFF. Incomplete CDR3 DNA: TGTGCCAGCTTGGTCCCAAGACTAGCGGGAGGAGGCGGTGAG.

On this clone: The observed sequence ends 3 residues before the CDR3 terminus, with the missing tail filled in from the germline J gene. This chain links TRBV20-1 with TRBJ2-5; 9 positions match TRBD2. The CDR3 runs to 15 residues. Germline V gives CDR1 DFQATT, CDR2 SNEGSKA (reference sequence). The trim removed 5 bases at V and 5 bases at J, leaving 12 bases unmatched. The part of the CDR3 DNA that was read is TGCAGTGCTGGACCGCTGGCGGGAGGGCCGGAGACC. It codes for CSAGPLAGGPET. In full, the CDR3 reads CSAGPLAGGPETQYF.

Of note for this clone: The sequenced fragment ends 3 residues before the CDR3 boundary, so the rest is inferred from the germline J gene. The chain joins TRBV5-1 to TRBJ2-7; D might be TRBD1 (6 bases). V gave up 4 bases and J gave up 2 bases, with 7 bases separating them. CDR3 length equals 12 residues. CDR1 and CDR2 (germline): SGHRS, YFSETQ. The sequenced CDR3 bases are TGCGCCAGCAGCGGGGACACCTACGAG. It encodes CASSGDTYE. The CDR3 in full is CASSGDTYEQYF.

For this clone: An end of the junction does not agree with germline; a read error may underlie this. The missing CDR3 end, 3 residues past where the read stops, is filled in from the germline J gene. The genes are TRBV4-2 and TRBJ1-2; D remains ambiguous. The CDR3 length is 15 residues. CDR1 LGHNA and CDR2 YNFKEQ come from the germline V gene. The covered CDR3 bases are TGCGCCAGCAGCCAAGATACAAGACAACGAGATGGC. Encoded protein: CASSQDTRQRDG. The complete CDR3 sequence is CASSQDTRQRDGYTF.

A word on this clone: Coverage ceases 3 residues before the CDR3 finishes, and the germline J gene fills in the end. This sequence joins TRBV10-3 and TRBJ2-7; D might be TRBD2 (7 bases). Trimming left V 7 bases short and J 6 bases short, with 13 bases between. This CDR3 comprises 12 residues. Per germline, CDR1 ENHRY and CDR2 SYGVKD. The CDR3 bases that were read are TGTGCCATCAAGGGGGGGGAGAGCGAG. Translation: CAIKGGESE. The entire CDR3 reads CAIKGGESEQYF.

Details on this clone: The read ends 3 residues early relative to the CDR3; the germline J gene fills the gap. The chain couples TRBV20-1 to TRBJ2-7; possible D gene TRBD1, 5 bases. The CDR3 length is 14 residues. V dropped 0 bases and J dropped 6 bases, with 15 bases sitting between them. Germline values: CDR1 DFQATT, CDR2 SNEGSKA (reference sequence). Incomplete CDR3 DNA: TGCAGTGCTAGAGAGGGATTTAGGGGCGGCGAG. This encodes CSAREGFRGGE. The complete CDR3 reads CSAREGFRGGEQYF.

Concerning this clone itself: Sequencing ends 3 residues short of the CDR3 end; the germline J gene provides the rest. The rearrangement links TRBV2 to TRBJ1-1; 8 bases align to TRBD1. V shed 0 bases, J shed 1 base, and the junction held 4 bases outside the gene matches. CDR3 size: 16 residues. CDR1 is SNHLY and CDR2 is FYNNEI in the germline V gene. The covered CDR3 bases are TGTGCCAGCAGTGAAGCAGGGGACAGGAGGAACACTGAA. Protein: CASSEAGDRRNTE. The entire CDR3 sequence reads CASSEAGDRRNTEAFF.

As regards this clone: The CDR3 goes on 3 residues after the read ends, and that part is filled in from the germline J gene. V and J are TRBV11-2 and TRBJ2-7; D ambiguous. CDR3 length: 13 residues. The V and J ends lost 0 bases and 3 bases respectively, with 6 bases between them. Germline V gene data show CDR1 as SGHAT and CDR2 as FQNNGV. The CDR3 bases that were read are TGTGCCAGCAGCTTAGATCCCGGCTACGAG. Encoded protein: CASSLDPGYE. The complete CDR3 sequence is CASSLDPGYEQYF. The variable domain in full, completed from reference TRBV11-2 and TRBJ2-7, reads EAGVAQSPRYKIIEKRQSVAFWCNPISGHATLYWYQQILGQGPKLLIQFQNNGVVDDSQLPKDRFSAERLKGVDSTLKIQPAKLEDSAVYLCASSLDPGYEQYFGPGTRLTVT.

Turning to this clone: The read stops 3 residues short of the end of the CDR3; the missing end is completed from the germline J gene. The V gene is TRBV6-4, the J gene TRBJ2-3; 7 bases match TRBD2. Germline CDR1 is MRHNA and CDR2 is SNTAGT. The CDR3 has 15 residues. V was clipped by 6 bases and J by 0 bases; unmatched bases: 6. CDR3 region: CASSEGSGSTDTQYF. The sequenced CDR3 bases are TGTGCCAGCAGCGAGGGTAGCGGGAGCACAGATACG.

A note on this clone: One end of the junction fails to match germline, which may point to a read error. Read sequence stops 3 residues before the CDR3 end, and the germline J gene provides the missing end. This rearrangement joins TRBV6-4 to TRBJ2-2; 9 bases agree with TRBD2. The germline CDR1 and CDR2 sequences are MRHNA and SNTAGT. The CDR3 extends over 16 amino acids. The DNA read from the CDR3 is TGTGCCAGCAGTCCCATTAGCGGGAGCGGGTCCGGGGGG. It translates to CASSPISGSGSGG. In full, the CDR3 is CASSPISGSGSGGLFF.

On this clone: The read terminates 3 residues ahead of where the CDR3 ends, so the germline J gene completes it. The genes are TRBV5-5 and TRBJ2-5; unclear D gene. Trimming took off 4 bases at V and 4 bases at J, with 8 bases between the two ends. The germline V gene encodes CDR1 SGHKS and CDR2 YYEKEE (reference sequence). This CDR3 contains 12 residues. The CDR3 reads CASSPGLETQYF. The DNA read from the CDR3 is TGTGCCAGCAGCCCCGGGTTAGAGACC.

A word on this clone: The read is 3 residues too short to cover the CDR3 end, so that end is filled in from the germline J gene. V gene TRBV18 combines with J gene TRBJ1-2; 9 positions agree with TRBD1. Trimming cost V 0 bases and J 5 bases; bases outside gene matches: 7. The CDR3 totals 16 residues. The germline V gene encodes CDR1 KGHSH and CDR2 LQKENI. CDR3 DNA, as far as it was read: TGTGCCAGCTCACCACCGGGACAGGGTTCGCCGTATGGC. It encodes CASSPPGQGSPYG. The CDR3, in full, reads CASSPPGQGSPYGYTF.

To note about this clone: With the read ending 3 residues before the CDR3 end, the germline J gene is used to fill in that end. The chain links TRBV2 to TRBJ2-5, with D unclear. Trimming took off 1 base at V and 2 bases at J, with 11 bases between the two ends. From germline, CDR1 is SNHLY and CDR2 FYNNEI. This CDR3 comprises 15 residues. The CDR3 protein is CASSEVTGAQETQYF. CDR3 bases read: TGTGCCAGCAGTGAAGTGACTGGAGCGCAAGAGACC.